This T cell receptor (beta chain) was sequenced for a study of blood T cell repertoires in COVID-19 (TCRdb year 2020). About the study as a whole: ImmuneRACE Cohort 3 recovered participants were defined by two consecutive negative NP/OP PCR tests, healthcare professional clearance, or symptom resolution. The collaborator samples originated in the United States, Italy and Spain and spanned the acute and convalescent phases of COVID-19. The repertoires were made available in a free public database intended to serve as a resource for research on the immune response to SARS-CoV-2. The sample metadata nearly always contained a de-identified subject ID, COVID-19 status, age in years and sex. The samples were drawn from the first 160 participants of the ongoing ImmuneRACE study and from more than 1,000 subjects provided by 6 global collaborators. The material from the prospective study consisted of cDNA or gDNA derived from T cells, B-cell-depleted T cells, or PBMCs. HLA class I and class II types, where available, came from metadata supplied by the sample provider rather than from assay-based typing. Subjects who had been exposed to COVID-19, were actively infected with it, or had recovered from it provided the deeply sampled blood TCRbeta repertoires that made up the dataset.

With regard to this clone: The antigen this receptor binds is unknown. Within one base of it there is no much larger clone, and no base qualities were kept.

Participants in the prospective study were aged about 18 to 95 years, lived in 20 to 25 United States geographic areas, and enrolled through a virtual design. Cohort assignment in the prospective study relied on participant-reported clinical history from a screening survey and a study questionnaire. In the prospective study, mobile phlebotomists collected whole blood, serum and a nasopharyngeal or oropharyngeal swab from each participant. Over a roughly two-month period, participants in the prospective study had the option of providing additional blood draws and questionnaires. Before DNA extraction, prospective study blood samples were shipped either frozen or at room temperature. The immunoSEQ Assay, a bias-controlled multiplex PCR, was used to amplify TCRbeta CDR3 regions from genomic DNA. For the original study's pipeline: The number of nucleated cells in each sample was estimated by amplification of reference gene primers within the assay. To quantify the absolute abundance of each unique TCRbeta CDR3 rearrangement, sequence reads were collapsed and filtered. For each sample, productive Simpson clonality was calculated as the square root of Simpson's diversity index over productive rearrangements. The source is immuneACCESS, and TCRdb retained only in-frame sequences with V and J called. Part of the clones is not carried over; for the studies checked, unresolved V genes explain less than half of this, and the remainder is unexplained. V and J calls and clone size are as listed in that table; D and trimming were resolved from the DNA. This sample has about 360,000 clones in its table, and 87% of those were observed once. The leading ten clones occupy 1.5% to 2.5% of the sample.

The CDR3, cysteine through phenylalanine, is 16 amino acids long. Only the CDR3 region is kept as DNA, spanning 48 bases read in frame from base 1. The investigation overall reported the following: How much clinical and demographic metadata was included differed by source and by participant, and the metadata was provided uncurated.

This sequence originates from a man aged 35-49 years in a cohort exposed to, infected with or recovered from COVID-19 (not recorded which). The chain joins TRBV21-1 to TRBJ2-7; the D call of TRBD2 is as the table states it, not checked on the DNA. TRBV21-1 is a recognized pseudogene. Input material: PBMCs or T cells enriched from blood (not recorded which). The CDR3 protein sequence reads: CASSKRGSSGSYEQYF. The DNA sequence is TGTGCCAGCAGCAAGAGGGGCTCTAGCGGCTCCTACGAGCAGTACTTC.